Shown below are 28 T cell receptor beta chains from a single sample sequenced in a study of identical twins. MiXCR, run by TCRdb on the 5' RACE reads, gives a single entry per CDR3 protein. The repertoire has 690,000 or so distinct CDR3 sequences, less than 10% of them found once; the top ten carry 0.75% to 1%. These data were also reused for a study on yellow fever vaccine responses in identical twins.

The sequenced sample consisted of PBMCs. Receptor source: a woman between 18 and 29 years old in good health.

V usage is TRBV28 and J usage is TRBJ2-7; TRBD2 agrees at 7 bases. Germline V gives CDR1 MDHEN, CDR2 SYDVKM. J gave up 6 bases and V 3 bases, and 2 bases lay outside the gene matches. The CDR3 sequence is 12 residues long. Written as DNA, the CDR3 is TGTGCCAGCAGTTTGTGGGGGGGCGAGCAGTACTTC. This encodes CASSLWGGEQYF.

In its sample, this clonotype was seen a few times. The CDR3 loop reads CASSREASSANEQYF. For the CDR3, the DNA is TGCGCCAGCAGCCGGGAGGCCTCGTCTGCCAACGAGCAGTACTTC. The chain is built from TRBV5-1 and TRBJ2-7; TRBD2 matches 7 bases. The V gene end was trimmed by 4 bases and the J gene end by 5 bases; junction bases not matched to a gene: 12. Germline V gene sequence: CDR1 SGHRS, CDR2 YFSETQ. The length of the CDR3 is 15 residues. Supplemented by reference TRBV5-1 and TRBJ2-7, the full variable domain reads KAGVTQTPRYLIKTRGQQVTLSCSPISGHRSVSWYQQTPGQGLQFLFEYFSETQRNKGNFPGRFSGRQFSNSRSEMNVSTLELGDSALYLCASSREASSANEQYFGPGTRLTVT.

The sample holds a few counts of this clonotype. This sequence joins TRBV20-1 and TRBJ2-5; D might be TRBD2 (6 bases). V dropped 6 bases and J dropped 5 bases, with 19 bases sitting between them. The V gene's germline CDR1 is DFQATT and CDR2 SNEGSKA (reference sequence). The CDR3 length is 14 residues. The CDR3: CSALRDSVTETQYF. Here the CDR3 DNA reads TGCAGTGCCCTCCGGGACTCGGTTACGGAGACCCAGTACTTC.

The sample holds many counts of this clonotype. The rearrangement uses TRBV5-5 and TRBJ2-7, with TRBD1 as a possible D gene (6 bases). This CDR3 contains 15 residues. V shed 4 bases and J shed 3 bases, with 17 bases lying between them. Germline assignment: CDR1 SGHKS and CDR2 YYEKEE (reference sequence). CDR3 nucleotides: TGTGCCAGCAGCCCTGCCGAGGACAGCTACTACGAGCAGTACTTC. Translation: CASSPAEDSYYEQYF.

This clonotype has more than one count but fewer than ten. The chain links TRBV21-1 to TRBJ2-1; the table's D gene call, TRBD2, was not cross checked with the DNA. TRBV21-1 counts as a pseudogene. This CDR3 has 15 residues. The CDR3 sequence: CASSNTGTSLDEQFF. The CDR3 nucleotides are TGTGCCAGCAGCAACACCGGGACTAGTCTAGATGAGCAGTTCTTC.

This clonotype was recorded at least ten times. J is TRBJ2-7 and V is TRBV28; TRBD1 agrees at 11 bases. The CDR3 has 14 residues. Germline loops: CDR1 MDHEN, CDR2 SYDVKM. V lost 6 bases, J lost 3 bases, and 4 bases stayed unmatched. CDR3 DNA sequence: TGTGCCAGCAGGAGGACAGGGGGCGTCTACGAGCAGTACTTC. Translated: CASRRTGGVYEQYF.

There are many counts of this clonotype. The chain joins TRBV3-1 to TRBJ2-7; TRBD2 aligns across 7 bases. Germline loops: CDR1 LGHDT, CDR2 YNNKEL (reference sequence). The CDR3 consists of 17 residues. The V and J ends lost 0 bases and 3 bases, in that order; junction bases with no gene match: 11. The CDR3 here is CASSQESREVFIYEQYF. In DNA form, the CDR3 reads TGTGCCAGCAGCCAAGAAAGTCGGGAGGTATTTATCTACGAGCAGTACTTC.

This clonotype was found many times. This chain joins TRBV29-1 and TRBJ2-1, with 8 bases identical to TRBD1. Germline CDR1 is SQVTM and CDR2 is ANQGSEA. Germline trimming cut 7 bases from V and 7 bases from J; bases unmatched to any gene: 9. The CDR3 extends over 13 amino acids. In nucleotides, the CDR3 is TGCAGCGCAAGGACAGGGCAAGGGAATGAGCAGTTCTTC. Translating it yields CSARTGQGNEQFF.

The V gene is TRBV9, the J gene TRBJ2-2, with TRBD1 matching 8 bases. The CDR3 has 16 amino acids. CDR1 SGDLS and CDR2 YYNGEE come from the germline V gene. The V gene end was trimmed by 4 bases and the J gene end by 2 bases; junction bases not matched to a gene: 7. CDR3 region: CASSSRQGINTGELFF. The CDR3 DNA is TGTGCCAGCAGCTCAAGACAGGGGATCAACACCGGGGAGCTGTTTTTT. The full variable domain, rest sourced from reference TRBV9 and TRBJ2-2, is DSGVTQTPKHLITATGQRVTLRCSPRSGDLSVYWYQQSLDQGLQFLIQYYNGEERAKGNILERFSAQQFPDLHSELNLSSLELGDSALYFCASSSRQGINTGELFFGEGSRLTVL.

The chain links TRBV2 to TRBJ2-5; a weak D match, TRBD2 (5 bases). This CDR3 spans 13 amino acids. Germline V gene data show CDR1 as SNHLY and CDR2 as FYNNEI. V lost 6 bases and J 3 bases, leaving 11 bases between the germline ends. As DNA, the CDR3 is TGTGCCAGCAGCGGGAACCCCAAAGAGACCCAGTACTTC. As protein: CASSGNPKETQYF.

This clonotype occurred many times. This chain uses TRBV12-3 or TRBV12-4 with TRBJ1-4; D remains ambiguous. The CDR3 has 16 amino acids. V lost 4 bases, J lost 8 bases, and 20 bases lay in between. CDR3 DNA: TGTGCCAGCAGTTCCCGACTCACTGACATAAGGGAAAAACTGTTTTTT. This gives the protein CASSSRLTDIREKLFF.

V gene TRBV12-3 or TRBV12-4 combines with J gene TRBJ2-7; the match to TRBD1 covers 7 bases. J lost 4 bases, V lost 7 bases, and 7 bases had no gene match. There are 13 residues in the CDR3. CDR3 nucleotides: TGTGCCAGCATGAGGGGGCCAGGGTACGAGCAGTACTTC. As protein: CASMRGPGYEQYF.

Only a few counts were recorded for this clonotype. The rearrangement uses TRBV30 and TRBJ2-2; D unresolved. Germline lookup yields CDR1 GTSNPN and CDR2 SVGIG (reference sequence). The CDR3 has 15 residues. Between the trimmed V and J ends, which lost 0 bases and 2 bases, there was a span of 10 bases. CDR3: CAWSVPTPNTGELFF. DNA for the CDR3: TGTGCCTGGAGTGTACCGACACCCAACACCGGGGAGCTGTTTTTT.

This clonotype has just a few counts. The chain is built from TRBV7-9 and TRBJ2-7; D unresolved. CDR3 length equals 17 residues. V shed 5 bases and J shed 3 bases, with 23 bases lying between them. Germline assignment: CDR1 SEHNR and CDR2 FQNEAQ (reference sequence). The CDR3 reads CASSLTDPPGRSYEQYF. CDR3 in DNA: TGTGCCAGCAGCCTAACCGATCCCCCGGGCCGTAGCTACGAGCAGTACTTC.

This clonotype occurred a few times. The chain combines TRBV6-4 with TRBJ2-1; 9 bases align to TRBD2. This CDR3 is built from 14 residues. V gave up 8 bases and J gave up 8 bases; unmatched junction bases: 10. The germline V gene has CDR1 MRHNA and CDR2 SNTAGT. CDR3 bases: TGTGCCAGCGGGGGGTCAGCGGGAGGCGATGAGCAGTTCTTC. This translates into CASGGSAGGDEQFF.

In its sample, this clonotype was seen a few times. V and J are TRBV15 and TRBJ2-1; TRBD1 might be the D (6 bases). Germline assignment: CDR1 LNHNV and CDR2 YYDKDF (reference sequence). V was trimmed by 5 bases and J by 2 bases, leaving 7 bases between them. CDR3 size: 13 residues. CDR3 in DNA: TGTGCCACCAGCTGGACAGCCTACAATGAGCAGTTCTTC. Protein sequence: CATSWTAYNEQFF.

This clonotype was picked up a small number of times. The rearrangement joins TRBV5-1 to TRBJ2-1; D might be TRBD1 or TRBD2, each matching 6 bases. The CDR3 contains 18 residues. V shed 0 bases and J shed 9 bases, with 25 bases lying between them. The germline V gene encodes CDR1 SGHRS and CDR2 YFSETQ. CDR3 nucleotides: TGCGCCAGCAGCTTGGCGGGGGCAGGGGCAGCCAGTATGGGTGAGCAGTTCTTC. Translated, it gives CASSLAGAGAASMGEQFF.

The chain has TRBV20-1 and TRBJ2-7, with 12 bases lining up with TRBD2. This CDR3 comprises 15 residues. CDR1 DFQATT and CDR2 SNEGSKA come from the germline V gene (reference sequence). V gave up 3 bases and J gave up 3 bases; unmatched junction bases: 6. In DNA form, the CDR3 reads TGCAGTGCTAGGGGAACTAGCGGGGGGTTCTACGAGCAGTACTTC. Protein sequence: CSARGTSGGFYEQYF.

Here the CDR3 DNA reads TGTGCCTGGCGGGAACGGGGGAGGGAAAAACTGTTTTTT. It yields the protein CAWRERGREKLFF. The chain has TRBV30 and TRBJ1-4; a possible D gene is TRBD1 (5 bases). There are 13 residues in the CDR3. V lost 5 bases, J lost 8 bases, and 15 bases lay in between. The V gene's germline CDR1 is GTSNPN and CDR2 SVGIG (reference sequence).

This chain links TRBV5-5 with TRBJ2-7, with D possibly TRBD2 on 5 matching bases. Germline V gene data show CDR1 as SGHKS and CDR2 as YYEKEE (reference sequence). The CDR3 is 15 amino acids. V was cut by 1 base and J by 4 bases, with 15 bases left in between. This CDR3 reads CASSLYGETPYEQYF. The CDR3 nucleotides are TGTGCCAGCAGCTTGTATGGGGAGACTCCTTACGAGCAGTACTTC.

In its sample, this clonotype was seen a few times. The chain joins TRBV7-9 to TRBJ2-7; 10 bases are shared with TRBD1. The junction had 9 bases not matched to a gene; V was cut back by 7 bases and J by 9 bases. Germline values: CDR1 SEHNR, CDR2 FQNEAQ (reference sequence). This CDR3 is 13 amino acids long. The CDR3 reads CASNGQGDTGQYF. The DNA for the CDR3 is TGTGCCAGCAACGGACAGGGGGATACCGGGCAGTACTTC. Full variable domain (rest looked up from reference TRBV7-9 and TRBJ2-7): DTGVSQNPRHKITKRGQNVTFRCDPISEHNRLYWYRQTLGQGPEFLTYFQNEAQLEKSRLLSDRFSAERPKGSFSTLEIQRTEQGDSAMYLCASNGQGDTGQYFGPGTRLTVT.

This chain links TRBV4-2 with TRBJ2-2; 7 bases agree with TRBD1. V dropped 4 bases and J dropped 3; count of bases not matched to a gene: 8. The CDR3 extends over 16 amino acids. CDR1 LGHNA and CDR2 YNFKEQ come from the germline V gene. The CDR3 sequence: CASSRIGGMDTGELFF. DNA of the CDR3: TGTGCCAGCAGCCGTATAGGGGGCATGGACACCGGGGAGCTGTTTTTT.

This clonotype was observed a few times. This chain joins TRBV29-1 and TRBJ2-3; weak D call: TRBD2 (6 bases). Germline V gives CDR1 SQVTM, CDR2 ANQGSEA. This CDR3 spans 15 amino acids. The V end lost 6 bases, the J end lost 3 bases, and 19 bases lay between the germline ends. The CDR3 loop reads CSVKATSSFTDTQYF. In nucleotides, the CDR3 is TGCAGCGTAAAGGCGACTAGTTCGTTTACAGATACGCAGTATTTT.

This clonotype was seen a handful of times. This sequence joins TRBV7-2 and TRBJ2-5; D possibly matches TRBD1 or TRBD2 (7 bases each). The CDR3 spans 14 residues. Per germline, CDR1 SGHTA and CDR2 FQGNSA. V lost 6 bases and J lost 6, with 17 bases in between. CDR3 sequence: CASRPSGGGKTQYF. The CDR3, as DNA: TGTGCCAGCAGGCCATCAGGGGGAGGGAAGACCCAGTACTTC.

The chain joins TRBV20-1 to TRBJ2-7; maybe TRBD2 (5 bases). Trimming removed 6 bases at V and 2 bases at J, with 11 bases between. The CDR3 loop spans 12 amino acids. Per the germline V gene, CDR1 is DFQATT and CDR2 is SNEGSKA (reference sequence). CDR3 protein: CSATRGTYEQYF. CDR3 bases: TGCAGTGCCACTCGGGGAACCTACGAGCAGTACTTC.

This clonotype was counted only a few times. The V gene is TRBV5-1, the J gene TRBJ2-5; 8 nucleotides match TRBD2. Per germline, CDR1 SGHRS and CDR2 YFSETQ. Trimming cost V 3 bases and J 7 bases; bases outside gene matches: 14. This CDR3 comprises 16 residues. The DNA for the CDR3 is TGCGCCAGCAGCTCCACGTCGGGACTAGGAGGAGGGACCCAGTACTTC. This gives the protein CASSSTSGLGGGTQYF.

The table lists this clonotype with many counts. This rearrangement joins TRBV6-2 or TRBV6-3 to TRBJ2-1; the match to TRBD2 covers 12 bases. The CDR3 has 17 amino acids. Germline V gene data show CDR1 as MNHEY and CDR2 as SVGEGT. V was pared by 2 bases and J by 7 bases, with 9 bases of the junction left unmatched. CDR3 loop: CASSYEVLAGGGNEQFF. As DNA, the CDR3 is TGTGCCAGCAGTTACGAGGTACTAGCGGGAGGTGGAAATGAGCAGTTCTTC.

A few counts support this clonotype. The V and J genes are TRBV10-3 and TRBJ2-1; the match to TRBD1 covers 10 bases. Losses at the gene ends were 6 bases for V and 5 bases for J; bases not matched to a gene: 4. The CDR3 extends over 14 amino acids. Germline lookup yields CDR1 ENHRY and CDR2 SYGVKD. This CDR3 is CAISPGTGDNEQFF. In DNA, the CDR3 is TGTGCCATCAGCCCCGGGACAGGGGACAATGAGCAGTTCTTC.